This T cell receptor beta chain was identified in a study of CD8+ T cells in alopecia areata. This clone showed up just a few times. Trimming took 0 bases from V and 5 from J, leaving 11 bases between them. CDR3 length equals 15 residues. Germline V CDR1 and CDR2: SEHNR, FQNEAQ (reference sequence). Extracted RNA was reverse transcribed, and the resulting cDNA served as sequencing template. The repertoire was sequenced with immunoSEQ multiplex PCR; TCRdb's copy has only in-frame clones and lacks some. This table has about 200,000 clones, 56% appearing once. Source material: CD8+ T cells sorted from blood. The chain recombines TRBV7-9 with TRBJ1-5; tentative D call: TRBD1 (5 bases). The origin of this receptor is a human donor in good health. For the CDR3, the DNA is TGTGCCAGCAGCTTAGCAGGGCAGGGCTATCAGCCCCAGCATTTT. Amino acids: CASSLAGQGYQPQHF.